This TCR beta chain was sequenced in a study of CD8+CD57+ T cells in acquired aplastic anemia. TCR beta VDJ combinations and CDR3 sequences were profiled from genomic DNA. TCRdb re-called the reads with MiXCR, one entry per CDR3 protein. Here the sample spans under 250,000 distinct CDR3 sequences, around 45% being singletons. Comment on this clonotype: One junction end does not reproduce the germline sequence, and a read error may be involved.

Sequencing was done on patients that had shown CD8+CD57+ cell expansion by flow cytometry. CDR3 length equals 15 residues. CDR1 SGHTA and CDR2 FQGNSA come from the germline V gene. The TCR sequence derives from a human donor with aplastic anemia. This chain links TRBV7-2 with TRBJ2-7; perhaps D is TRBD1 or TRBD2 (5 bases each). Sequenced input: sorted CD4+, CD8+, or CD8+CD57+ T cells (not recorded which) from PBMCs. CDR3 sequence (DNA): TGCGCCAGCAGCTTGGTGGGGGACCAAGGAACCGAGCAGTACTTC. Translated, it gives CASSLVGDQGTEQYF.